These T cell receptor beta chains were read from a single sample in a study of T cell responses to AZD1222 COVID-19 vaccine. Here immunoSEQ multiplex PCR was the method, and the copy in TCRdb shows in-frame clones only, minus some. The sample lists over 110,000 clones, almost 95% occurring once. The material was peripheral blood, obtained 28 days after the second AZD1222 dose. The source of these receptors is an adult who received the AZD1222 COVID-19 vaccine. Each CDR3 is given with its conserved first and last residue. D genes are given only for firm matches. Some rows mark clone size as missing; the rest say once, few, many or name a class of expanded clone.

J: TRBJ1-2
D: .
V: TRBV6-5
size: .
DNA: TGTGCCAGCAGTTACTCCGGGGGAACTCTTGATGGCTACACCTTC
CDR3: CASSYSGGTLDGYTF

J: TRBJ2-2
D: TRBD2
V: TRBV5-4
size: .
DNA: TGTGCCAGCAGCTTGAGACTAGCGGGAGTCGGGGAGCTGTTTTTT
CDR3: CASSLRLAGVGELFF

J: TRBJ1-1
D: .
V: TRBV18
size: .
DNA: TGTGCCAGCTCACCACGTCTTTGGGCTGCGAACACTGAAGCTTTCTTT
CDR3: CASSPRLWAANTEAFF

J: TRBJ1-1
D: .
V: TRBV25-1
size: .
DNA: TGTGCCAGCAGTGATACAGCCAACACTGAAGCTTTCTTT
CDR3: CASSDTANTEAFF

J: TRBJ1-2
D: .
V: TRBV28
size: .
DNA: TGTGCCAGCAGTCAAGACAGGACCAGTGGCTACACCTTC
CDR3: CASSQDRTSGYTF

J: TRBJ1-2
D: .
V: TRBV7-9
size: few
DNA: TGTGCCAGCAGCTTAGAGGGGGGATACTATGGCTACACCTTC
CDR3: CASSLEGGYYGYTF

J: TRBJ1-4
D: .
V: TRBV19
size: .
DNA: TGTGCCAGTAGTATAGGAATTAATGAAAAACTGTTTTTT
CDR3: CASSIGINEKLFF

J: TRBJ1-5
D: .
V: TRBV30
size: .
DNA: TGTGCCTGGAGTGGACTCCTCAATCAGCCCCAGCATTTT
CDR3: CAWSGLLNQPQHF

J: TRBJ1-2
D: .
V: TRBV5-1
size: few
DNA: TGCGCCAGCAGCTTAAAACGTGTCGGCTACACCTTC
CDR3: CASSLKRVGYTF

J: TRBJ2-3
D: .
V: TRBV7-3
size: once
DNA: TGTGCCAGCAGCTTAAATCCCCGAGATACGCAGTATTTT
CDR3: CASSLNPRDTQYF

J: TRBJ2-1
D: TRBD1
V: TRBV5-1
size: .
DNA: TGCGCCAGCAGCCAGGCATCCCCGGGACAGGGCTGGAGTGAGCAGTTCTTC
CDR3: CASSQASPGQGWSEQFF

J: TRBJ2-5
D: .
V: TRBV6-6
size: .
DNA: TGTGCCAGCAGTTCCACCTGGGACCGGCACGGGGCCCAGTACTTC
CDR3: CASSSTWDRHGAQYF

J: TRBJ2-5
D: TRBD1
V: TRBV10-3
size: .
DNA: TGTGCCACCACGGACAGGGGTCAAGAGACCCAGTACTTC
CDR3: CATTDRGQETQYF

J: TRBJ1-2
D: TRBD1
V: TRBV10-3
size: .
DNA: TGTGCCATCAGTGAGCTTGACAGGGAGAGCACCTTC
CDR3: CAISELDRESTF

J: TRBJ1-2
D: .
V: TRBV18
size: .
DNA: TGTGCCAGCTCACCACCCGGAGTGGTCGGCTACACCTTC
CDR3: CASSPPGVVGYTF

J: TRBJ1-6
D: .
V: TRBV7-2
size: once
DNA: TGTGCCAGCAGCTTGTTCCCTCCCGTAGTCTATGAACCCCTCCACTTT
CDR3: CASSLFPPVVYEPLHF

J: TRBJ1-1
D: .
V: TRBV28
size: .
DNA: TGTGCCAGCAGTTTGACCTTGAACACTGAAGCTTTCTTT
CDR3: CASSLTLNTEAFF

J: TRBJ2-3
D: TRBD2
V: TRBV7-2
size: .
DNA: TGTGCCAGCAGACTAGCGGGTGGGCCCACAGATACGCAGTATTTT
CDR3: CASRLAGGPTDTQYF

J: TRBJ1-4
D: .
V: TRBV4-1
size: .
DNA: TGCGCCAGCAGGAAAACAGGGATTAATGAAAAACTGTTTTTT
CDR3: CASRKTGINEKLFF

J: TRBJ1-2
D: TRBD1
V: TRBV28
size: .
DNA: TGTGCCAGCAGCCCAGGGACAGGGGGCAACTACACCTTC
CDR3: CASSPGTGGNYTF

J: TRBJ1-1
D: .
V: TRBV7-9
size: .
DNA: TGTGCCAGCAGCTTACTCTCTGTCAGGGCTAACACTGAAGCTTTCTTT
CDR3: CASSLLSVRANTEAFF

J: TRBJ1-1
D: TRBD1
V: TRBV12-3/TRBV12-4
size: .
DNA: TGTGCCAGCAGAACAGGGGTAACTGAAGCTTTCTTT
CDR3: CASRTGVTEAFF

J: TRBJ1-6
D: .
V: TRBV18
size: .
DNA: TGTGCCAGCTCACCAATGGGACTCTATAATTCACCCCTCCACTTT
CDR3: CASSPMGLYNSPLHF

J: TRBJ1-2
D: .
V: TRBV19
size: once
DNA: TGTGCCAGTAGCGGGCAGGGCCGACTTTATGGCTACACCTTC
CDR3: CASSGQGRLYGYTF

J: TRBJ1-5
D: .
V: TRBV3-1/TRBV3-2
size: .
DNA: TGTGCCAGCAGCCAAGCCTTATCTAGCAATCAGCCCCAGCATTTT
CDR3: CASSQALSSNQPQHF

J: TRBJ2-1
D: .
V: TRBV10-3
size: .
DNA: TGTGCCATCACCCGAAGCCTAAACCATTCGAGCTCCTACAATGAGCAGTTCTTC
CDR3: CAITRSLNHSSSYNEQFF

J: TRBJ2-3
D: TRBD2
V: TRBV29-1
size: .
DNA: TGCAGCGTTACCCCGACGGGGGGTGCAGATACGCAGTATTTT
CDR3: CSVTPTGGADTQYF

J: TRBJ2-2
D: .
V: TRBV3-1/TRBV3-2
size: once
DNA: TGTGCCAGCAGCCCTGCCCACACCGGGGAGCTGTTTTTT
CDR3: CASSPAHTGELFF

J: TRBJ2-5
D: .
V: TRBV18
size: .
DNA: TGTGCCAGCTCACCACCGTCAGGGCCCCGGGAGACCCAGTACTTC
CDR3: CASSPPSGPRETQYF

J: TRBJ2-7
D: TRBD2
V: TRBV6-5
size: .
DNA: TGTGCCAGCAGTTACCTTACTAGCGACCACTCCTACGAGCAGTACTTC
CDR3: CASSYLTSDHSYEQYF

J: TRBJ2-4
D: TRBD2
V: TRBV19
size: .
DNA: TGTGCCAGTAACCCCGGGACTAGTGAGAACATTCAGTACTTC
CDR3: CASNPGTSENIQYF

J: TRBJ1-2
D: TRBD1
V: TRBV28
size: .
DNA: TGTGCCAGCAGTTTAGGGACAGTTCTCACCTATGGCTACACCTTC
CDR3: CASSLGTVLTYGYTF

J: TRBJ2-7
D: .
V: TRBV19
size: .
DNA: TGTGCCAGTAGTATTTCGGGGGTCGCTACGGGGGAGCAGTACTTC
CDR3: CASSISGVATGEQYF

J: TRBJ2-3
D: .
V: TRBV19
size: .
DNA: TGTGCCAGTAGTATAACTCGCGGGATCACAGATACGCAGTATTTT
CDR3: CASSITRGITDTQYF

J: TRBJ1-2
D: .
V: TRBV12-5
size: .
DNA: TGTGCTAGTGGTTTGGTAATAGGTAGTCGGGGGATCGAAGGCTACACCTTC
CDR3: CASGLVIGSRGIEGYTF

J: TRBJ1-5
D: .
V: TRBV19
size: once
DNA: TGTGCCAGTAGTATTTGGGCTACAGGGAGAGAGCCCCAGCATTTT
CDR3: CASSIWATGREPQHF

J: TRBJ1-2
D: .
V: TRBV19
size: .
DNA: TGTGCCAGTAGTCCAACAGGTTATACTAACTATGGCTACACCTTC
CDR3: CASSPTGYTNYGYTF

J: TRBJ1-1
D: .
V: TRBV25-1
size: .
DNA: TGTGCCAGCAGTGAATATTGGCAGGAGACTGAAGCTTTCTTT
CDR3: CASSEYWQETEAFF

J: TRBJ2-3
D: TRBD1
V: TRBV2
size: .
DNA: TGTGCCAGCAGTGCCCGCGGACAGGCAGCTAGCACAGATACGCAGTATTTT
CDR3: CASSARGQAASTDTQYF

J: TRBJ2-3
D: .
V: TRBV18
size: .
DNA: TGTGCCAGCTCCCCCGACAGTCACACAGATACGCAGTATTTT
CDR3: CASSPDSHTDTQYF

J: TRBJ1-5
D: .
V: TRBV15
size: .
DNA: TGTGCCACCAGCCGCGGGACTCTTAATCAGCCCCAGCATTTT
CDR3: CATSRGTLNQPQHF

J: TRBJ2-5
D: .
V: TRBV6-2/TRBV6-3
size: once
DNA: TGTGCCAGCAGTTCGGCTTTTCAAGAGACCCAGTACTTC
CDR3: CASSSAFQETQYF

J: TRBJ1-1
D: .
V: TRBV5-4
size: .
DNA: TGTGCCAGCAGCTGGGATTTGAACACTGAAGCTTTCTTT
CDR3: CASSWDLNTEAFF

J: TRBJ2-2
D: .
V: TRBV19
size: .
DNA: TGTGCCAGTAGTATGGGTTCGGGGGTGACCGGGGAGCTGTTTTTT
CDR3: CASSMGSGVTGELFF

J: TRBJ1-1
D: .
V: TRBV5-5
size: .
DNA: TGTGCCAGCAGCTTCGAACAGACCCTGAACACTGAAGCTTTCTTT
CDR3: CASSFEQTLNTEAFF

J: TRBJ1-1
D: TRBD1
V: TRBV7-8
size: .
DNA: TGTGCCAGCAGCTTAGCGGGTAGGACAGGGCGGGCTTTCTTT
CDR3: CASSLAGRTGRAFF

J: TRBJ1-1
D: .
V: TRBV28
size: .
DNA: TGTGCCAGCAGTTTCTCCGGGACGGGCACTGAAGCTTTCTTT
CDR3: CASSFSGTGTEAFF

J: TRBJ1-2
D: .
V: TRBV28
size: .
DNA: TGTGCCAGCAGTTTGACCCTCTCTTACTCGACAGTCTATGGCTACACCTTC
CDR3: CASSLTLSYSTVYGYTF

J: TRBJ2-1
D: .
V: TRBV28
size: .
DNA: TGTGCCGCCAGAACAGGAGGTTTATACAATGAGCAGTTCTTC
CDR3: CAARTGGLYNEQFF

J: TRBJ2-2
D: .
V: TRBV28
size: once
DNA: TGTGCCAGCAGTTTCCGACGGTTCATGGGCGGGGAGCTGTTTTTT
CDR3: CASSFRRFMGGELFF

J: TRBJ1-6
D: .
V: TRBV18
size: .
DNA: TGTGCCAGCTCACGGGGGGAGCATTCACCCCTCCACTTT
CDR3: CASSRGEHSPLHF

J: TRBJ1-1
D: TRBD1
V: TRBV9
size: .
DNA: TGTGCCAGCAGCCCCCGATCTAGAGGACAGGGGGCATCGGAAGCTTTCTTT
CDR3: CASSPRSRGQGASEAFF